These T cell receptor beta chains were read from a single sample in a study of CD8+CD57+ T cells in acquired aplastic anemia. Using its own MiXCR run on the reads, TCRdb lists one record per CDR3 protein. The sample has fewer than 200,000 distinct CDR3 sequences, around 50% seen once. The sequenced material came from sorted CD4+, CD8+, or CD8+CD57+ T cells (not recorded which) from PBMCs. These receptors came from a human donor with aplastic anemia. Both conserved end residues are part of each CDR3. The D gene is left open where the match is weak. The size entry is marked missing in some rows and otherwise reads once, few, many or a size class.

.	TRBD1	TRBV20-1	TRBJ2-7	TGCAGTGCTCTCGACCCGGGACAGGGAGGCCTCGAGCAGTACTTC	CSALDPGQGGLEQYF
few	.	TRBV20-1	TRBJ1-2	TGCAGTGCAACACCCTTCTACACCTTC	CSATPFYTF
many	.	TRBV15	TRBJ1-3	TGTGCCACCAGCAGAAAGATGTGGGCTGGAAACACCATATATTTT	CATSRKMWAGNTIYF
.	TRBD2	TRBV29-1	TRBJ2-1	TGCAGCGGCACTAGCGGGCTGTACAATGAGCAGTTCTTC	CSGTSGLYNEQFF
.	TRBD2	TRBV12-3/TRBV12-4	TRBJ2-5	TGTGCCAGCAGTTTCGGACTAGCGGGAGGAGAGACCCAGTACTTC	CASSFGLAGGETQYF
.	TRBD1	TRBV19	TRBJ1-3	TGTGCCAGTAGTATATTCGGACAGGTCATCTCTGGAAACACCATATATTTT	CASSIFGQVISGNTIYF
.	TRBD2	TRBV11-1	TRBJ2-7	TGTGCCAGCAGCTCCGGGGGGGTCTACGAGCAGTACTTC	CASSSGGVYEQYF
.	TRBD1	TRBV24-1	TRBJ1-2	TGTGCCACCAGTGATCCTCCGGGACAGGGGGCGGGTGGCTACACCTTC	CATSDPPGQGAGGYTF
many	TRBD1	TRBV27	TRBJ1-6	TGTGCCAGCAGTAGAGGGACAGGGGGGAATTCACCCCTCCACTTT	CASSRGTGGNSPLHF
many	TRBD1	TRBV7-2	TRBJ2-1	TGTGCCAGCAGATTGACAGGGGAGAATGAGCAGTTCTTC	CASRLTGENEQFF
.	.	TRBV15	TRBJ2-7	TGTGCCACCAGCAGCCCAGGGGGGACGCAAGGGTCCCACCTCCACGAGCAGTACTTC	CATSSPGGTQGSHLHEQYF
.	.	TRBV10-3	TRBJ1-2	TGTGCCATCAGTGACCCCCCAGGAGTGATAAACTATGGCTACACCTTC	CAISDPPGVINYGYTF
many	TRBD2	TRBV7-2	TRBJ2-7	TGTGCCAGCAGCCCGGCGGGGGGGCCTTACGAGCAGTACTTC	CASSPAGGPYEQYF
.	.	TRBV10-3	TRBJ1-1	TGTGCCATCAGTGCAGGAGGCCAATCTCTCACTGAAGCTTTCTTT	CAISAGGQSLTEAFF
.	.	TRBV20-1	TRBJ2-7	TGCAGTGCTCACACAGGGAGGGAGCAGTACTTC	CSAHTGREQYF
.	TRBD1	TRBV19	TRBJ2-3	TGTGCCAGTAGCCCAGGGGGTAAGGGCACAGATACGCAGTATTTT	CASSPGGKGTDTQYF
.	.	TRBV12-3/TRBV12-4	TRBJ2-7	TGTGCCAGCAGTTTCCTGGACGGGTATCATTCCTACGAGCAGTACTTC	CASSFLDGYHSYEQYF
.	TRBD1	TRBV20-1	TRBJ2-7	TGCAGTGTTAATACAGGGGATCTAGGCTGCGAGCAGTACTTC	CSVNTGDLGCEQYF